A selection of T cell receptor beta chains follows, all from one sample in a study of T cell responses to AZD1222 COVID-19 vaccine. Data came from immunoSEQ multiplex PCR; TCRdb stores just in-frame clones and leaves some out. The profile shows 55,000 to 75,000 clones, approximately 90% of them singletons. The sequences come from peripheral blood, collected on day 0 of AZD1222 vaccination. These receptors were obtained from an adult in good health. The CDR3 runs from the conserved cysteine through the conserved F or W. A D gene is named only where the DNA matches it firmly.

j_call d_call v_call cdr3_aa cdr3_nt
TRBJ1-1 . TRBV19 CASRLDTEAFF TGTGCCAGTAGACTGGACACTGAAGCTTTCTTT
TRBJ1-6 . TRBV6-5 CASTIDRSPLHF TGTGCCAGCACCATCGACAGATCACCCCTCCACTTT
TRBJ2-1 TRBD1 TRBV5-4 CASSLRTGNNEQFF TGTGCCAGCAGCTTACGGACAGGCAACAATGAGCAGTTCTTC
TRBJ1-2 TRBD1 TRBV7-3 CASSPGQGQGYTF TGTGCCAGCAGCCCGGGACAGGGTCAGGGCTACACCTTC
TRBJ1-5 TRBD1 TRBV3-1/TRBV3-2 CASSRGQGLNQPQHF TGTGCCAGCAGCCGGGGACAGGGGCTAAATCAGCCCCAGCATTTT
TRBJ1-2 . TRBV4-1 CASSQEETGRLAYGYTF TGCGCCAGCAGCCAAGAGGAGACAGGACGGCTGGCCTATGGCTACACCTTC
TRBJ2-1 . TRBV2 CASNRRGSSYNEQFF TGTGCCAGCAATCGCCGGGGGAGCTCCTACAATGAGCAGTTCTTC
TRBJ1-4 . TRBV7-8 CASSLVGIAGEKLFF TGTGCCAGCAGCTTAGTCGGGATTGCTGGCGAAAAACTGTTTTTT
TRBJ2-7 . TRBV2 CASTPTGFFYEQYF TGTGCCAGCACCCCAACTGGCTTTTTCTACGAGCAGTACTTC
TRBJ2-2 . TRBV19 CASHGYTGELFF TGTGCCAGTCACGGGTACACCGGGGAGCTGTTTTTT
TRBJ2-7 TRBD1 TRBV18 CASSPSTGTYEQYF TGTGCCAGCTCACCATCGACAGGGACCTACGAGCAGTACTTC
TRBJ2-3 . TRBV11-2 CASTMGGGTLQTQYF TGTGCCAGCACGATGGGTGGGGGCACACTTCAGACGCAGTATTTT
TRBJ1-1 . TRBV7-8 CASSLSREAFF TGTGCCAGCAGTCTTAGCCGAGAAGCTTTCTTT
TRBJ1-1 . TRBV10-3 CAITRGEGNTEAFF TGTGCCATCACCAGGGGAGAGGGGAACACTGAAGCTTTCTTT
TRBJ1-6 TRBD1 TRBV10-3 CAISQTGVYSPLHF TGTGCCATCAGCCAGACAGGGGTGTATTCACCCCTCCACTTT
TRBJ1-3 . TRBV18 CASSPQLGSGNTIYF TGTGCCAGCTCACCACAGTTGGGCTCTGGAAACACCATATATTTT
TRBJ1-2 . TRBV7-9 CASSRDSYGYTF TGTGCCAGCAGCCGCGACAGCTATGGCTACACCTTC
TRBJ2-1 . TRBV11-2 CASSFSRSVNEQFF TGTGCCAGCAGCTTCAGCAGGTCTGTGAATGAGCAGTTCTTC